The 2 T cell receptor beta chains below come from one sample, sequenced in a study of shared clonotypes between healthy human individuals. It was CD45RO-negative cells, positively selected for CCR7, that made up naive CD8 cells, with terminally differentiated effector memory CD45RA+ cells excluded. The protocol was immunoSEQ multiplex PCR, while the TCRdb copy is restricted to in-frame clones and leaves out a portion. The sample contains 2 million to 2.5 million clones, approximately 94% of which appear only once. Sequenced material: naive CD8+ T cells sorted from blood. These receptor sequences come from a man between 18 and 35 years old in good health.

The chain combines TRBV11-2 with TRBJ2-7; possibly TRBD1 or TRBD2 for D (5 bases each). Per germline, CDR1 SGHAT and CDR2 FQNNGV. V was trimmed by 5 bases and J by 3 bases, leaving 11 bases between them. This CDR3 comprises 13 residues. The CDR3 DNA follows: TGTGCCAGCAGCCATCGGGACGGCTACGAGCAGTACTTC. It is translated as CASSHRDGYEQYF.

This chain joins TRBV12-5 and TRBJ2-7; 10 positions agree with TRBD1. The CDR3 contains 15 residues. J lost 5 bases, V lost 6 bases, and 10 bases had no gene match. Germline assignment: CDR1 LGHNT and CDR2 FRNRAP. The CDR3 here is CASGLSGTGVHEQYF. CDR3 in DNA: TGTGCTAGTGGATTAAGCGGGACAGGGGTCCACGAGCAGTACTTC.